The T cell receptor beta chain under discussion was sequenced for a study of blood T cell repertoires in COVID-19. Study overall: PBMCs, B-cell-depleted T cells, or T cells provided the cDNA or gDNA that made up the material.

The assay was immunoSEQ multiplex PCR, and TCRdb's table has in-frame clones only and misses some. Of around 100,000 clones listed, about 89% are singletons. The CDR3 runs to 14 residues. The V gene end was trimmed by 4 bases and the J gene end by 5 bases; junction bases not matched to a gene: 5. The germline V gene has CDR1 SGHRS and CDR2 YFSETQ. Material for sequencing was peripheral blood. The V gene is TRBV5-1, the J gene TRBJ2-7; TRBD1 matches 11 bases. The source of this sequence is a man between 40 and 49 years old with acute or convalescent COVID-19. CDR3 protein: CASSTWDRGNEQYF. DNA of the CDR3: TGCGCCAGCAGCACCTGGGACAGGGGGAACGAGCAGTACTTC.